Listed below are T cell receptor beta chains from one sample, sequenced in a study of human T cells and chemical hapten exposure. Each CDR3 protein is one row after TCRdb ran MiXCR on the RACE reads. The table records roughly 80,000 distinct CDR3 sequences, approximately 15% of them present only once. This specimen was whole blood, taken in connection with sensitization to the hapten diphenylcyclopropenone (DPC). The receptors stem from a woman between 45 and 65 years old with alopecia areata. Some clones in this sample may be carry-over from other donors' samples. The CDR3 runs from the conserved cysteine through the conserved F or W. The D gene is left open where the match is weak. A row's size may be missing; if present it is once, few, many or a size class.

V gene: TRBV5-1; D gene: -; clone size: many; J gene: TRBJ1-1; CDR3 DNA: TGCGCCAGCAGCTTGGGGGGAAGGCGCACTGAAGCTTTCTTT; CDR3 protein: CASSLGGRRTEAFF
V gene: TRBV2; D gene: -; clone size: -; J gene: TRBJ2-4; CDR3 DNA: TGTGCCAGCAGTGAGGAGCGACGTACCAAAAACATTCAGTACTTC; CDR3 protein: CASSEERRTKNIQYF
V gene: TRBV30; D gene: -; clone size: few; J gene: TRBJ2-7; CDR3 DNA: TGTGCCTGGAGAGGCCGGGACAAGGGTTTGTACGAGCAGTACTTC; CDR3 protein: CAWRGRDKGLYEQYF
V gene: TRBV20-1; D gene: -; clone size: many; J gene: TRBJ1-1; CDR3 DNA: TGCAGTGCTAGAAATCCCCGGACAAAGAACACTGAAGCTTTCTTT; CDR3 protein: CSARNPRTKNTEAFF
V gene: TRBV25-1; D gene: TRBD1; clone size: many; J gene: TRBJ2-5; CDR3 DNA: TGTGCCAGCAGTGGTCACAGGGGGGTAGGGGAGACCCAGTACTTC; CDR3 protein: CASSGHRGVGETQYF
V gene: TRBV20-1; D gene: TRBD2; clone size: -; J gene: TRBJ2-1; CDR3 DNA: TGCAGTGCTAGACTAGCGGGAGTGCACGACAATGAGCAGTTCTTC; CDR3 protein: CSARLAGVHDNEQFF
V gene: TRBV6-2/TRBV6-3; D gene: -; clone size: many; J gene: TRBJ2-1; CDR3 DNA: TGTGCCAGCAGCTTCGGCCCCTACAATGAGCAGTTCTTC; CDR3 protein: CASSFGPYNEQFF
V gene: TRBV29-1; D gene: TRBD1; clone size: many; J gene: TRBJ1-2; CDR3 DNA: TGCAGCGTTGACGACAGGGGTAACTATGGCTACACCTTC; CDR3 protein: CSVDDRGNYGYTF
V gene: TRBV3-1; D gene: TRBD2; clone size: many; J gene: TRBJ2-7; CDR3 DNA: TGTGCCAGCAGTAGACTAGCGGGAGAGGGTATCGACGAGCAGTACTTC; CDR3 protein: CASSRLAGEGIDEQYF
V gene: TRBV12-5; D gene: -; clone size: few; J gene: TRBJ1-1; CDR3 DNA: TGTGCTAGTGCCCTGGACAGCTACACTGAAGCTTTCTTT; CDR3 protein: CASALDSYTEAFF
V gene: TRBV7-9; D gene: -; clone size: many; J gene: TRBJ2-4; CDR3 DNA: TGTGCCAGCAGCCCCGGCCCGAGGACAGTGGGCAAAAACATTCAGTACTTC; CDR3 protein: CASSPGPRTVGKNIQYF
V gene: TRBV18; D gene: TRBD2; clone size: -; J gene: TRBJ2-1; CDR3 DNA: TGTGCCAGCTCAGGCACTGCATGGCTAGCGGGAGGAAATGAGCAGTTCTTC; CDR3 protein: CASSGTAWLAGGNEQFF
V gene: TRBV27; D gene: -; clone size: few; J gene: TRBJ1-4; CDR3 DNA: TGTGCCAGCAGTTTTGGTCTGACTAATGAAAAACTGTTTTTT; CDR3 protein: CASSFGLTNEKLFF
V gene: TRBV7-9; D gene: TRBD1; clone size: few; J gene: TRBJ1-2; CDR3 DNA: TGTGCCAGCAGCCGAGCGACACAGGGGAACTATGGCTACACCTTC; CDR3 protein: CASSRATQGNYGYTF
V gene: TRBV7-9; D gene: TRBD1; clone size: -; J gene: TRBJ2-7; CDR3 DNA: TGTGCCAGCAGCCTGACAGGGGGTCCCCTTGCCGAGCAGTACTTC; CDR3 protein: CASSLTGGPLAEQYF
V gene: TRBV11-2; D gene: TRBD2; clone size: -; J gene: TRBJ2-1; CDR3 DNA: TGTGCCAGCAGCGTCGGGACTAGCGCGTACTGGAATGAGCAGTTCTTC; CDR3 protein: CASSVGTSAYWNEQFF
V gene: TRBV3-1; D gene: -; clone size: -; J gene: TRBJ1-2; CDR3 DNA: TGTGCCAGCAGCCAAGGGATTGAGGTCTCCTTCTATGGCTACACCTTC; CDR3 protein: CASSQGIEVSFYGYTF
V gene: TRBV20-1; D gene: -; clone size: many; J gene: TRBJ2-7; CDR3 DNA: TGCAGTGCTAGAGCCCAGGCAAGGTCCTACGAGCAGTACTTC; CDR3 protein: CSARAQARSYEQYF
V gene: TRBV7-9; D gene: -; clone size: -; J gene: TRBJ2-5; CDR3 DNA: TGTGCCAGCAGCTCCAGGGTCCGGGGGGAGACCCAGTACTTC; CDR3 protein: CASSSRVRGETQYF
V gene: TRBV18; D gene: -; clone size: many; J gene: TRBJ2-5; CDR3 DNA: TGTGCCAGCTCAGCGTATATCGGACCAACCCAAGAGACCCAGTACTTC; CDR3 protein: CASSAYIGPTQETQYF
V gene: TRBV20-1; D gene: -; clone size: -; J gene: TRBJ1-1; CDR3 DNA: TGCAGTGCTGCAAAGGGAGGCACTGAAGCTTTCTTT; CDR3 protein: CSAAKGGTEAFF
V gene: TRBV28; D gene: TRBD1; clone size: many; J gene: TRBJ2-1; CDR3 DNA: TGTGCCAGCAGACGGACAGGGGACAATGAGCAGTTCTTC; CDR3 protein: CASRRTGDNEQFF
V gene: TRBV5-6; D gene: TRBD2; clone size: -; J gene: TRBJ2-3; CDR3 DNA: TGTGCCAGCAGCTTGGATTACCGTACCGGGACTAGCGGTCGCACAGATACGCAGTATTTT; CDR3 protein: CASSLDYRTGTSGRTDTQYF
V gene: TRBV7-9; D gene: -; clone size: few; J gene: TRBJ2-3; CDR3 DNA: TGTGCCAGCAGCCCTATGCTAGCGTTCAGCACAGATACGCAGTATTTT; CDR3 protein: CASSPMLAFSTDTQYF
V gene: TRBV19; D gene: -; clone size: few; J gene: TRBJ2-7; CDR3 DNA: TGTGCCAGTCGCAGGGGGACGGGAGCCTACGAGCAGTACTTC; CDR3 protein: CASRRGTGAYEQYF
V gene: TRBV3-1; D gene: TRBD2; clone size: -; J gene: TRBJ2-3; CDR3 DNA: TGTGCCAGCAGCCAAGAGGGACTAGCGGGAGATACGCAGTATTTT; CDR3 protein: CASSQEGLAGDTQYF
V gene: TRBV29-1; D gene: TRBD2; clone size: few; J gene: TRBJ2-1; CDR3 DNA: TGCAGCGTGGGACAGGGTTGGGGACTAGCGGGCGCCCTGACAAATGAGCAGTTCTTC; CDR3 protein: CSVGQGWGLAGALTNEQFF
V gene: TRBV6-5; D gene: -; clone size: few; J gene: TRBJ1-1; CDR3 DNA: TGTGCCAGCAGCTGGGAACAGACCGTGAACACTGAAGCTTTCTTT; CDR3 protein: CASSWEQTVNTEAFF
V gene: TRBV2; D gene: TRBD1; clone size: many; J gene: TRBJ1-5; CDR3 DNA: TGTGCCAGCAGTGACAGGGGGGGCAATCAGCCCCAGCATTTT; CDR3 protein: CASSDRGGNQPQHF
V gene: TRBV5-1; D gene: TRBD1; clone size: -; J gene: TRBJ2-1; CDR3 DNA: TGCGCCAGCAGCCCCCCAGGGGGAGATAAGAATGAGCAGTTCTTC; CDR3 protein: CASSPPGGDKNEQFF
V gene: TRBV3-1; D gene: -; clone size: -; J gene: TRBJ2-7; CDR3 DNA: TGTGCCAGCAGCCCCTCCTTTAAAACATTCACCCGCTACGAGCAGTACTTC; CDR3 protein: CASSPSFKTFTRYEQYF
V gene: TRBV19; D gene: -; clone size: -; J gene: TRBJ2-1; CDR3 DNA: TGTGCCAGTAGTATAGAATCAGGGATCTCCTATAATGAGCAGTTCTTC; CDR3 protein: CASSIESGISYNEQFF
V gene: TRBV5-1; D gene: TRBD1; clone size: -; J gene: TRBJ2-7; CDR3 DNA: TGCGCCAGCAGCTCAATAAGACAGGGGCGGTACGAGCAGTACTTC; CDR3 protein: CASSSIRQGRYEQYF
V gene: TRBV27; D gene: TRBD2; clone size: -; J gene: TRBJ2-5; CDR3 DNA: TGTGCCAGCAGCCCCTACGGACTAGGCTCGCACAGAGAACAAGAGACCCAGTACTTC; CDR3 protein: CASSPYGLGSHREQETQYF
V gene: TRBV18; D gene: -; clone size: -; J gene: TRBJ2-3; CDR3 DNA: TGTGCCAGCAAATATCCCGGCACAGATACGCAGTATTTT; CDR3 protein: CASKYPGTDTQYF
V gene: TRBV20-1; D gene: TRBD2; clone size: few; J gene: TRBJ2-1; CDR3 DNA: TGCAGTGCTATCATCGCCACTAGCGGGGTTGACAATGAGCAGTTCTTC; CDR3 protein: CSAIIATSGVDNEQFF
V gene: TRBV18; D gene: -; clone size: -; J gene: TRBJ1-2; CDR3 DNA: TGTGCCAGCTCACCGATGGGCGGGGGCGATGGCTACACCTTC; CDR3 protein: CASSPMGGGDGYTF
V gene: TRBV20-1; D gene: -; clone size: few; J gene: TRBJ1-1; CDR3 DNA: TGCAGTGCTAGAGCCGATCTGAACACTGAAGCTTTCTTT; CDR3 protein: CSARADLNTEAFF
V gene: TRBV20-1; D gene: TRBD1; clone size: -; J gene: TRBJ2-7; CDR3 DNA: TGCAGTGCTAGAACTGGGATGACAGGGGCCTACGAGCAGTACTTC; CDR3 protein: CSARTGMTGAYEQYF
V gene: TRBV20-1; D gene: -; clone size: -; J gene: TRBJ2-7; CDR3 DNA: TGCAGTGCTAGAGATGACTACGAGCAGTACTTC; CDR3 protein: CSARDDYEQYF
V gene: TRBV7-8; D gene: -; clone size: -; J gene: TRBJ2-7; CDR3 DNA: TGTGCCAGCAGCTTAAACAAGGAAAACAAGCAGTACTTC; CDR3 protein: CASSLNKENKQYF
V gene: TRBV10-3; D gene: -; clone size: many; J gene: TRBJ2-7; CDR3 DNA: TGTGCCATCAGCCCCGGGACACCCTACGAGCAGTACTTC; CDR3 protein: CAISPGTPYEQYF
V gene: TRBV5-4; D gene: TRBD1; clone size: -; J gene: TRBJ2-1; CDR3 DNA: TGTGCCAGCAGCTACCCGGGACAGGGGGTCTATGAGCAGTTCTTC; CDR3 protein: CASSYPGQGVYEQFF